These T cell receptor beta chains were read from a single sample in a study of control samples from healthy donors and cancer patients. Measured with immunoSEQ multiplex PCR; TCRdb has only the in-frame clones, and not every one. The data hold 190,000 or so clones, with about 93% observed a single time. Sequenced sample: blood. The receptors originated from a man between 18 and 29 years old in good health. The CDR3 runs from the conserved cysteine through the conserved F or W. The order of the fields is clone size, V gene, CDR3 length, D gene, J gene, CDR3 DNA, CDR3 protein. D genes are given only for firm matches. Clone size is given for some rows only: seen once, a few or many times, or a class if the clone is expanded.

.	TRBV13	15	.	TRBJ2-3	TGTGCCAGCAGCCGGCCGGTATCGGCCACAGATACGCAGTATTTT	CASSRPVSATDTQYF
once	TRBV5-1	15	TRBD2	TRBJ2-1	TGCGCCAGCAGCCCGGGGGGGAGCACCTACAATGAGCAGTTCTTC	CASSPGGSTYNEQFF
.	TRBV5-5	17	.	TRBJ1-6	TGTGCCAGCAGACCACCGGGTAGCCAGACGGGGAATTCACCCCTCCACTTT	CASRPPGSQTGNSPLHF
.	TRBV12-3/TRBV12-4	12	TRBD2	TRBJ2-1	TGTGCCAGCAGTTTGGCGGGAGATGAGCAGTTCTTC	CASSLAGDEQFF
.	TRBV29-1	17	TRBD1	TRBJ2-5	TGCAGCGTAGTCCCTAGGGGACAGGGAGTGATCCAAGAGACCCAGTACTTC	CSVVPRGQGVIQETQYF
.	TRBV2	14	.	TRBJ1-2	TGTGCCAGCAGCCTGGGCGGGATGAACTATGGCTACACCTTC	CASSLGGMNYGYTF
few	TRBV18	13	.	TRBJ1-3	TGTGCCAGCTCACTGAACAATGGAAACACCATATATTTT	CASSLNNGNTIYF
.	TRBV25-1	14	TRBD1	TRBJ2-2	TGTGCCAGCACGGACAGGGAGTACACCGGGGAGCTGTTTTTT	CASTDREYTGELFF
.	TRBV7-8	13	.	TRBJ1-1	TGTGCCAGCACCTTCGCTGTGAACACTGAAGCTTTCTTT	CASTFAVNTEAFF
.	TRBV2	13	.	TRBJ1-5	TGTGCCAGCCGCCGGGACTCCGGTCAGCCCCAGCATTTT	CASRRDSGQPQHF
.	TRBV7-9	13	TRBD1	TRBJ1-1	TGTGCCACCGAGACAGGGTCCCTTCTCGAAGCTTTCTTT	CATETGSLLEAFF
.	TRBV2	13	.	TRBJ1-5	TGTGCCAGCACCGGGGGAAGCAATCAGCCCCAGCATTTT	CASTGGSNQPQHF
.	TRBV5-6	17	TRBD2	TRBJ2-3	TGTGCCAGCAGCGAGATTCTGACTAGCGGGGCAACAGATACGCAGTATTTT	CASSEILTSGATDTQYF
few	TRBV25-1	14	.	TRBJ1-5	TGTGCCAGCACCTCCTGCGGGTCCCCGGAGGCCCAGCATTTT	CASTSCGSPEAQHF
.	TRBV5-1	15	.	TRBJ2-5	TGCGCCAGCAGCTTCAGTTCAGACTGGAGGGAGACCCAGTACTTC	CASSFSSDWRETQYF
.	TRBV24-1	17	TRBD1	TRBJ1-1	TGTGCCACCAGTGACACACTCCTGACAGGGGGAGACACTGAAGCTTTCTTT	CATSDTLLTGGDTEAFF
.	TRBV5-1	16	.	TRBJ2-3	TGCGCCAGCAGCCAAGCAGCGGGTGGATTGACAGATACGCAGTATTTT	CASSQAAGGLTDTQYF
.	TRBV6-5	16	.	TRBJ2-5	TGTGCCAGCAGTTATTCCCCCGGACGGAGCCAAGAGACCCAGTACTTC	CASSYSPGRSQETQYF
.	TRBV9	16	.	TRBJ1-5	TGTGCCAGCAGCGCGGGTGACCCAACCCAAGGGCAGCCCCAGCATTTT	CASSAGDPTQGQPQHF
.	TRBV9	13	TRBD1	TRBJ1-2	TGTGCCAGCAGCGCCGGGACAGGGCATGGCTACACCTTC	CASSAGTGHGYTF
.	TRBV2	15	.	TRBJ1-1	TGTGCCAGCAGTGAGTTTTCCCAGAGGGACACTGAAGCTTTCTTT	CASSEFSQRDTEAFF
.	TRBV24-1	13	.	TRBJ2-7	TGTGCCACCAGTGATATAGTAGGGAGCGAGCAGTACTTC	CATSDIVGSEQYF
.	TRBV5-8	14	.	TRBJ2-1	TGTGCCAGCAGCTTGTTAAACAGCTACAATGAGCAGTTCTTC	CASSLLNSYNEQFF
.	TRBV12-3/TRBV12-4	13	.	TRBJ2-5	TGTGCCAGCAGTTTTGAGTCTGGGGAGACCCAGTACTTC	CASSFESGETQYF
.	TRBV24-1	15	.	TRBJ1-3	TGTGCCACCAGTGCGGGGTCTAGCTCTGGAAACACCATATATTTT	CATSAGSSSGNTIYF
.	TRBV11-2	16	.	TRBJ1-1	TGTGCCAGCAGCTCCTCCCAGGGGCTGGAGGGCACTGAAGCTTTCTTT	CASSSSQGLEGTEAFF
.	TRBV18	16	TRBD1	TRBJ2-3	TGTGCCAGCTCACCACGACAGGGTGGGGGCACAGATACGCAGTATTTT	CASSPRQGGGTDTQYF
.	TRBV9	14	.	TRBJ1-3	TGTGCCAGCAGGCGACAGGAGGATGGAAACACCATATATTTT	CASRRQEDGNTIYF
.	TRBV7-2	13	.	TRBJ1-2	TGTGCCAGCAGCCTAGCGACAGATCTTGGCTACACCTTC	CASSLATDLGYTF
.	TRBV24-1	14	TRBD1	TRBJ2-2	TGTGCCACCAGTGATTCGGACAGGCCCGGGGAGCTGTTTTTT	CATSDSDRPGELFF
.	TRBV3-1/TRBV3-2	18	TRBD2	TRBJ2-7	TGTGCCAGCAGCCAACATCAGGGGACTAGCAAAAGCTCCTACGAGCAGTACTTC	CASSQHQGTSKSSYEQYF
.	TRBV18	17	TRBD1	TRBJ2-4	TGTGCCAGCTCCCGTACAGGGACAGGCGAAATAAAGGACATTCAGTACTTC	CASSRTGTGEIKDIQYF
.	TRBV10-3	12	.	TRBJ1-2	TGTGCCATGAGGGGGTCCAACTATGGCTACACCTTC	CAMRGSNYGYTF
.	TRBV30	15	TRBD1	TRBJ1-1	TGTGCCTGGAGTGCCGGGACAGTGGCGAACACTGAAGCTTTCTTT	CAWSAGTVANTEAFF
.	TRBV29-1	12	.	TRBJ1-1	TGCAGCGTTGTGGAGGGGAGCACTGAAGCTTTCTTT	CSVVEGSTEAFF
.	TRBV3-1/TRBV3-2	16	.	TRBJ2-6	TGTGCCAGCAGCCCCCTCCTAAAGTCTGGGGCCAACGTCCTGACTTTC	CASSPLLKSGANVLTF
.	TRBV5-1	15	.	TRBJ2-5	TGCGCCAGCATGGCAGGGGCAAGGGTAGAAGAGACCCAGTACTTC	CASMAGARVEETQYF
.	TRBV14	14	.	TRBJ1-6	TGTGCCAGCAGCCAAGTCTGGGTGAATTCACCCCTCCACTTT	CASSQVWVNSPLHF
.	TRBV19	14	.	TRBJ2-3	TGTGCCAGCCGGCAGCGGACACTCACAGATACGCAGTATTTT	CASRQRTLTDTQYF
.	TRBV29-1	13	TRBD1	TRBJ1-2	TGCAGCGTCCGGCTGGGACAGAACTATGGCTACACCTTC	CSVRLGQNYGYTF
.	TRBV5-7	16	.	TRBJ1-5	TGTGCCAGCAGCTTGAGGGCCAGGGGAAGCAATCAGCCCCAGCATTTT	CASSLRARGSNQPQHF
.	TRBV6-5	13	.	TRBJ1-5	TGTGCCAGCAGTTTGGATAGCAATCAGCCCCAGCATTTT	CASSLDSNQPQHF
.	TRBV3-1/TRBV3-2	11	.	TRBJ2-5	TGTGCCAGCAGCACCTTAAGTTCCCAGTACTTC	CASSTLSSQYF
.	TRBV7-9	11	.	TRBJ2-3	TGTGCCAGCAGCTTGACTGATACGCAGTATTTT	CASSLTDTQYF
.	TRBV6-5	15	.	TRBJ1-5	TGTGCCAGCAGCCAACATTTGGGGGGTCCCCAGCCCCAGCATTTT	CASSQHLGGPQPQHF
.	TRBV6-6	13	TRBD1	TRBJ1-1	TGTGCCAGCAGTTACTCCTGGACAGGGGAAGCTTTCTTT	CASSYSWTGEAFF
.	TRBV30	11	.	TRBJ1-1	TGTGCCTGGAGAATGACCTTTGGAGCTTTCTTT	CAWRMTFGAFF
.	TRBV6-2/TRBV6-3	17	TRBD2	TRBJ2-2	TGTGCCAGCAGTTACCCCGGACTAGCGGGGGTTTTGAGGGGAGCTGTTTTT	CASSYPGLAGVLRGAVF
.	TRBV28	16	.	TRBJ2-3	TGTGCCAGCAGTTTATGGACTGCAGAACGCACAGATACGCAGTATTTT	CASSLWTAERTDTQYF
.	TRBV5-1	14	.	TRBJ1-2	TGCGCCAGCAGTTTAGGACAGCCAGACTATGGCTACACCTTC	CASSLGQPDYGYTF
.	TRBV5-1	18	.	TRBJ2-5	TGCGCCAGCAGCTCTTTTTGGAGGGGGCAGGGCCGTTCGGAGACCCAGTACTTC	CASSSFWRGQGRSETQYF
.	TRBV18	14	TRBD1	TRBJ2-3	TGTGCCAGCTCACCGGGACAGTTCACAGATACGCAGTATTTT	CASSPGQFTDTQYF